The clone carrying this TCR beta chain was observed a few times. The antigen remains undetermined. With 500 to 650 ng total RNA as template and a constant-region primer, TCR beta cDNA was made. Slightly modified ARM-PCR with three nested multiplex PCR rounds yielded TCR beta libraries. A C-beta reverse primer was combined with TRBV1-TRBV30 forward primers in the first two PCR rounds, and each round had around 10 cycles. Using its own MiXCR run on the multiplex PCR reads, TCRdb lists one record per CDR3 protein. The table lists 310,000 or so distinct CDR3 sequences, roughly 61% of them singletons. These data originate in a study of tumor-infiltrating lymphocytes in primary liver carcinoma. Study-level information: Patients' primary liver carcinoma was surgically resected. Points from the study as a whole: Compared with blood, tumor repertoires held significantly more in their top 250 clones.

Per germline, CDR1 MNHNY and CDR2 SVGAGI (reference sequence). The CDR3 consists of 15 residues. V lost 5 bases, J lost 5 bases, and 15 bases lay in between. Unsorted whole blood yielded blood RNA, and germline DNA was extracted as well. None of the patients had received treatment, and all had chronic HBV infection. The source of this sequence is a man in his forties with primary liver carcinoma and hepatitis B virus infection. Material for sequencing was peripheral blood. This chain joins TRBV6-6 and TRBJ2-2; maybe TRBD2 (7 bases). The CDR3 DNA sequence: TGTGCCAGCAGTGACCCAGGGGAGGGGACCGGGGAGCTGTTTTTT. Its translation is CASSDPGEGTGELFF.